Below, 19 T cell receptor beta chains from the same sample are listed, as sequenced in a study of T-cell memory formation after mild COVID-19. TCRdb reprocessed the 5' RACE reads via MiXCR and lists one record per CDR3 protein. The top ten clones hold around 13% of a sample with about 400,000 distinct CDR3 sequences, under 25% of them seen once. Sequenced material: PBMCs or a T cell subset sorted from them (not recorded which). These receptors came from an adult woman who had mild COVID-19 (a few samples of this study predate the infection). Cell type and time point are not known.

The table lists this clonotype with a few counts. The chain joins TRBV20-1 to TRBJ2-3; the match to TRBD2 covers 8 bases. V lost 3 bases, J lost 3 bases, and 8 bases stayed unmatched. The CDR3 extends over 15 amino acids. In germline, CDR1 is DFQATT, CDR2 SNEGSKA (reference sequence). In DNA form, the CDR3 reads TGCAGTGCTAGTTCCCGGGGGGGATCGACAGATACGCAGTATTTT. Residues: CSASSRGGSTDTQYF.

In DNA form, the CDR3 reads TGCAGCGTTCTTCCCCGGGACCACTATGGCTACACCTTC. Translated, it gives CSVLPRDHYGYTF. The chain recombines TRBV29-1 with TRBJ1-2; possibly TRBD1 for D (5 bases). The V and J ends lost 5 bases and 3 bases respectively, with 13 bases between them. Germline CDR1 is SQVTM and CDR2 is ANQGSEA. The CDR3 runs to 13 residues.

This clonotype has just a few counts. The chain uses TRBV4-2 and TRBJ2-5, with D perhaps TRBD1 (7 bases). Looked up from germline, CDR1 is LGHNA and CDR2 is YNFKEQ. V lost 4 bases to trimming and J lost 0 bases, with 15 bases between them. The CDR3 contains 16 residues. CDR3 in DNA: TGTGCCAGCAGCCCACGCGCAGGGGGGCACCAAGAGACCCAGTACTTC. Translating gives CASSPRAGGHQETQYF.

This clonotype was counted a few times. The J gene is TRBJ2-7, the V gene TRBV2; 10 bases agree with TRBD1. This CDR3 has 19 residues. J was trimmed by 1 base and V by 4 bases; bases with no gene match: 16. Germline CDR1 reads SNHLY; CDR2 reads FYNNEI. In nucleotides, the CDR3 is TGTGCCAGCAGTGCCAGTCGTACCGGGACAGGGGTTTTGTCCTACGAGCAGTACTTC. The encoded protein is CASSASRTGTGVLSYEQYF.

The table lists this clonotype with a few counts. The rearrangement joins TRBV12-3 or TRBV12-4 to TRBJ1-1; D is undetermined. V was shortened by 6 bases and J by 1 base, with 9 bases between the two germline ends. The CDR3 runs to 13 residues. CDR3 nucleotide sequence: TGTGCCAGCAGACCCCGTCAGAACACTGAAGCTTTCTTT. It encodes CASRPRQNTEAFF.

The chain links TRBV7-9 to TRBJ2-5, with 8 bases fitting TRBD2. Germline assignment: CDR1 SEHNR and CDR2 FQNEAQ (reference sequence). The V and J ends lost 8 bases and 0 bases, in that order; junction bases with no gene match: 8. This CDR3 comprises 15 residues. The CDR3 nucleotides are TGTGCCAGCGAGCCCGGGGGGGTCCACCAAGAGACCCAGTACTTC. It codes for CASEPGGVHQETQYF.

This clonotype came up a few times. The V gene is TRBV9, the J gene TRBJ2-2, with D perhaps matching TRBD2 (6 bases). V was shortened by 2 bases and J by 4 bases, with 9 bases between the two germline ends. This CDR3 has 14 residues. Germline CDR1 and CDR2: SGDLS and YYNGEE. This CDR3 reads CASSVSSATGELFF. The CDR3 DNA reads as TGTGCCAGCAGCGTCTCTAGCGCCACCGGGGAGCTGTTTTTT.

The gene calls are TRBV25-1 and TRBJ2-5; 8 bases are shared with TRBD1. The V gene end was trimmed by 8 bases and the J gene end by 5 bases; junction bases not matched to a gene: 10. The germline gives CDR1 MGHDK, CDR2 SYGVNS. CDR3 length: 14 residues. The CDR3 DNA reads TGTGCCAGCGGGGGAACAGGGGGTCAGGAGACCCAGTACTTC. Encoded protein: CASGGTGGQETQYF.

This clonotype was detected only a few times. The rearrangement uses TRBV29-1 and TRBJ1-1, with D unclear. Germline lookup yields CDR1 SQVTM and CDR2 ANQGSEA. Trimming stripped 5 bases from V and 0 bases from J, with 10 bases between. The CDR3 spans 13 residues. The CDR3 here is CSVSGRMNTEAFF. The CDR3 bases are TGCAGCGTTTCTGGACGGATGAACACTGAAGCTTTCTTT.

This clonotype was counted only a few times. This rearrangement joins TRBV5-1 to TRBJ2-1; 7 nucleotides line up with TRBD2. Germline V CDR1 and CDR2: SGHRS, YFSETQ. The CDR3 covers 16 residues. V trimming: 0 bases; J trimming: 4 bases; junction bases outside the gene matches: 7. This chain's CDR3 is CASSLVTSRPYNEQFF. The CDR3, as DNA: TGCGCCAGCAGCTTGGTGACTAGCCGACCATACAATGAGCAGTTCTTC.

This clonotype has only a few counts. The rearrangement links TRBV5-1 to TRBJ2-1; 11 nucleotides agree with TRBD1. From germline, CDR1 is SGHRS and CDR2 YFSETQ. V gave up 3 bases and J gave up 6 bases; unmatched junction bases: 2. The CDR3 covers 14 residues. Here the CDR3 reads CASSSGQGGNEQFF. CDR3 nucleotides: TGCGCCAGCAGCTCGGGACAGGGGGGCAATGAGCAGTTCTTC.

This rearrangement joins TRBV5-1 to TRBJ2-3; D call uncertain. This CDR3 has 13 residues. In germline, CDR1 is SGHRS, CDR2 YFSETQ. The ends were cut back, 4 bases at V and 6 bases at J, with 12 bases in the middle. CDR3 sequence reads: CASSHVGMDTQYF. The CDR3, as DNA: TGCGCCAGCAGCCATGTGGGGATGGATACGCAGTATTTT.

There are a few counts of this clonotype. The chain uses TRBV7-9 and TRBJ2-3; weak D call: TRBD1 (5 bases). The CDR3 has 14 amino acids. Germline CDR1 and CDR2: SEHNR and FQNEAQ (reference sequence). Trimming left V 3 bases short and J 4 bases short, with 11 bases between. In nucleotides, the CDR3 is TGTGCCAGCAGCTTTAGGGGTTTGGCAGATACGCAGTATTTT. It encodes CASSFRGLADTQYF.

This sequence joins TRBV12-3 or TRBV12-4 and TRBJ2-7; either TRBD1 or TRBD2 may fit D (5 bases each). The CDR3 is 14 residues long. V gave up 3 bases and J gave up 1 base, with 10 bases separating them. CDR3 residues: CASSFRDGSYEQYF. In DNA, the CDR3 is TGTGCCAGCAGTTTCCGGGACGGTTCCTACGAGCAGTACTTC.

The rearrangement links TRBV28 to TRBJ2-1; D assignment may be TRBD1 or TRBD2 (5 bases each). The CDR3 has 15 amino acids. Germline loops: CDR1 MDHEN, CDR2 SYDVKM. Trimming cost V 7 bases and J 0 bases, with 13 bases left between them. The CDR3 reads CASIPSGSSYNEQFF. CDR3 bases: TGTGCCAGCATCCCCTCAGGGAGCTCCTACAATGAGCAGTTCTTC.

V and J are TRBV14 and TRBJ1-2; tentative D call: TRBD1 (5 bases). The CDR3 totals 13 residues. Trimming removed 8 bases at V and 1 base at J, with 11 bases between. The germline CDR1 and CDR2 sequences are SGHDN and FVKESK. DNA for the CDR3: TGTGCCAGCGCCCGGGACTATAACTATGGCTACACCTTC. Encoded protein: CASARDYNYGYTF.

This chain joins TRBV5-1 and TRBJ2-7; TRBD1 agrees at 7 bases. With 4 bases clipped from V and 7 bases from J, the junction kept 8 bases outside the gene matches. Germline assignment: CDR1 SGHRS and CDR2 YFSETQ. The CDR3 has 13 amino acids. The CDR3 DNA is TGCGCCAGCAGCCAACGACAGGGCGGGGAGCAGTACTTC. It yields the protein CASSQRQGGEQYF. The whole variable domain, filled in from reference TRBV5-1 and TRBJ2-7, reads KAGVTQTPRYLIKTRGQQVTLSCSPISGHRSVSWYQQTPGQGLQFLFEYFSETQRNKGNFPGRFSGRQFSNSRSEMNVSTLELGDSALYLCASSQRQGGEQYFGPGTRLTVT.

This clonotype was seen a few times. CDR3 sequence reads: CASSLVGYTDTQYF. Here the CDR3 DNA reads TGTGCCAGCAGCTTAGTCGGGTACACAGATACGCAGTATTTT. The chain links TRBV7-9 to TRBJ2-3; D remains ambiguous. V was trimmed by 1 base and J by 2 bases, leaving 7 bases between them. The CDR3 runs 14 residues. Germline V gene data show CDR1 as SEHNR and CDR2 as FQNEAQ (reference sequence).

The CDR3, as DNA: TGTGCCATCAGTGAGTTAAGCCAGCGGGAATACAATGAGCAGTTCTTC. Its protein product is CAISELSQREYNEQFF. The chain has TRBV10-3 and TRBJ2-1, with 7 bases aligning to TRBD2. J lost 4 bases, V lost 1 base, and 7 bases had no gene match. The V gene's germline CDR1 is ENHRY and CDR2 SYGVKD. CDR3 length: 16 amino acids.